This T cell receptor (beta chain) was identified during a study of T-cell reconstitution after alpha-beta-depleted transplantation in children (dated by TCRdb to the mid-2010s). For context, the study as a whole: T-cell immune reconstitution after TCRalphabeta/CD19-depleted allogeneic hematopoietic cell transplantation in children was quantitatively tracked in the study by means of TCR repertoire profiling. What the work shows at the level of the full study, not this receptor alone: The apparently early recovery of alphabetaT-cell counts about two months after transplant reportedly depended on only several hundred rapidly expanded clones that came from non-depleted graft cells. Over subsequent months, a decline in hyperexpanded clone frequencies was noted, and after one year, T-cell counts and TCRbeta diversity were mostly ascribed to newly produced T cells. The high TCRbeta diversity at day 60 in some patients was ascribed to recipient T cells and intrathymic progenitors that had survived conditioning.

Receptor libraries were prepared by PCR. Reads for this sample came from an Illumina HiSeq 2500. TCR libraries were prepared with molecular barcoding, using unique molecular identifiers to normalize TCRbeta repertoire quantification. TCRdb passed the public sequencing reads through fastp at Q25 and MiXCR, retaining productive beta sequences. Here each entry gathers all rows of one CDR3 protein and keeps the most common genes and DNA. The table for this sample lists about 460,000 distinct CDR3 sequences; about 10% of them were counted only once. Around 2% of the sample comes from the top ten. Reading the label with the study, this specimen's treatment or condition is: allogeneic hematopoietic cell transplantation with graft depleted of TCRalphabeta T cells and CD19 B cells. TCRalphabeta/CD19-depleted allogeneic hematopoietic cell grafts were given to the transplant recipients, all of whom were children.

From the germline V gene, CDR1 is SNHLY and CDR2 is FYNNEI. CDR3 length: 12 amino acids, cysteine to phenylalanine. The kept DNA is CDR3 alone, 36 bases in frame from the first base. V is cut by 0 bases and J by 12 bases, and the space between the germline ends is 9 bases. This clonotype was seen many times. Its recognized antigen is unknown. No clone much larger than this one lies a single base away; base qualities are absent. Here the sequenced sample was PBMCs, taken before TCRalphabeta/CD19-depleted stem cell transplant. This TCR derives from a child aged 2 to 15 with inherited bone marrow failure, due to receive a stem cell transplant. The V gene is TRBV2 and the J gene is TRBJ2-1, with no D gene named confidently. At the DNA level, the sequence is TGTGCCAGCAGTGAAGCGTCTAGGCGGCAGTTCTTC. This sequence encodes CASSEASRRQFF.